Presented here are 17 T cell receptor beta chains from one specimen sequenced in a study of blood T cell repertoires in COVID-19. Libraries were prepared by immunoSEQ multiplex PCR; TCRdb keeps only in-frame clonotypes and omits some of them. The sample shows some 200,000 clones, 90% to 95% of them seen only once. The sample consisted of peripheral blood. The receptor source for this set is a man in his thirties or forties with COVID-19, enrolled during active disease.

This chain connects TRBV9 to TRBJ2-5, with 9 bases identical to TRBD2. CDR1 is SGDLS and CDR2 is YYNGEE in the germline V gene. The length of the CDR3 is 15 residues. The V and J ends lost 0 bases and 5 bases, in that order; junction bases with no gene match: 5. The CDR3 nucleotides read TGTGCCAGCAGCGTAGGACTAGCGGACTCGGAGACCCAGTACTTC. It codes for CASSVGLADSETQYF.

This clone was detected only once. This chain connects TRBV7-9 to TRBJ1-1; no reliable D call. Trimming took off 7 bases at V and 1 base at J, with 10 bases between the two ends. The CDR3 has 13 residues. In germline, CDR1 is SEHNR, CDR2 FQNEAQ (reference sequence). The CDR3 sequence: CASIYGWNTEAFF. The CDR3, as DNA: TGTGCCAGCATCTACGGGTGGAACACTGAAGCTTTCTTT. Full variable domain (missing parts from reference TRBV7-9 and TRBJ1-1): DTGVSQNPRHKITKRGQNVTFRCDPISEHNRLYWYRQTLGQGPEFLTYFQNEAQLEKSRLLSDRFSAERPKGSFSTLEIQRTEQGDSAMYLCASIYGWNTEAFFGQGTRLTVV.

The chain uses TRBV2 and TRBJ1-2; D remains ambiguous. V lost 5 bases and J lost 4, with 23 bases in between. The length of the CDR3 is 17 residues. CDR1 and CDR2 from the germline V gene are SNHLY and FYNNEI. CDR3 loop: CASSWRASTRRLYGYTF. As DNA, the CDR3 is TGTGCCAGCAGTTGGCGGGCCTCGACACGGAGGCTCTATGGCTACACCTTC.

This clone occurred once. The chain carries TRBV9 and TRBJ1-2; TRBD1 is a possible D gene (5 bases). CDR3 length: 14 residues. V was pared by 5 bases and J by 4 bases, with 15 bases between. The germline V gene has CDR1 SGDLS and CDR2 YYNGEE. The CDR3 DNA reads as TGTGCCAGCAGGGGAAGCAAGGGGCCCTATGGCTACACCTTC. Its translation is CASRGSKGPYGYTF.

As concerns this clone: Other DNA sequences of this sample code for an identical CDR3. The chain links TRBV11-3 to TRBJ2-1; D possibly corresponds to TRBD1 (5 bases). The CDR3 runs 15 residues. Looked up from germline, CDR1 is SGHNT and CDR2 is YENEEA. Deletions cut 1 base from V and 2 bases from J, with 9 bases between. The CDR3: CASSLVAGTYNEQFF. CDR3 bases: TGTGCCAGCAGCTTAGTGGCAGGGACCTACAATGAGCAGTTCTTC.

V is TRBV6-5 and J is TRBJ2-2, with 7 positions matching TRBD1. The CDR3 length is 15 residues. The V segment lost 6 bases and the J segment 6 bases; nucleotides outside the gene matches: 10. CDR1 and CDR2 (germline): MNHEY, SVGAGI. For the CDR3, the DNA is TGTGCCAGCAGCTCGACAGGGTCGGCCGCCGGGGAGCTGTTTTTT. As protein: CASSSTGSAAGELFF.

The chain links TRBV27 to TRBJ1-1; D possibly corresponds to TRBD1 (6 bases). Trimming pared 4 bases from V and 1 base from J, leaving 13 bases between. Germline CDR1 is MNHEY and CDR2 is SMNVEV (reference sequence). The CDR3 loop spans 15 amino acids. The CDR3 reads CASSSPQQGNTEAFF. DNA of the CDR3: TGTGCCAGCAGTTCGCCACAACAGGGGAACACTGAAGCTTTCTTT.

The rearrangement joins TRBV18 to TRBJ2-1; 7 bases fit TRBD1. Losses at the gene ends were 6 bases for V and 10 bases for J; bases not matched to a gene: 9. Germline V CDR1 and CDR2: KGHSH, LQKENI. This CDR3 is 13 amino acids long. As DNA, the CDR3 is TGTGCCAGCTCCCCCATAGCAGGGGGAGAGCAGTTCTTC. Protein product: CASSPIAGGEQFF.

This chain links TRBV10-1 with TRBJ2-1; D perhaps matches TRBD2 (7 bases). CDR1 and CDR2 from the germline V gene are WNHNN and SYGVQD (reference sequence). With 0 bases removed from V and 0 bases from J, the gap between germline ends came to 9 bases. The CDR3 totals 16 residues. The CDR3, as DNA: TGCGCCAGCAGTGAGTCGGCGGGGGCCTCCTACAATGAGCAGTTCTTC. This sequence encodes CASSESAGASYNEQFF.

The chain is built from TRBV10-2 and TRBJ1-3, with D hard to call. V lost 4 bases and J lost 0, with 7 bases in between. The CDR3 is 14 amino acids. Per germline, CDR1 WSHSY and CDR2 SAAADI. The CDR3 is CASSAGSSGNTIYF. The CDR3 DNA reads as TGCGCCAGCAGTGCGGGGTCCTCTGGAAACACCATATATTTT.

This clone appeared many times. The chain combines TRBV2 with TRBJ1-2; D remains ambiguous. V was trimmed by 5 bases and J by 3 bases, leaving 10 bases between them. CDR3 size: 13 residues. The germline V gene has CDR1 SNHLY and CDR2 FYNNEI. CDR3 amino acids: CASSRGNDYGYTF. DNA of the CDR3: TGTGCCAGCAGTAGAGGGAATGACTATGGCTACACCTTC.

The V and J genes are TRBV5-1 and TRBJ1-1; 9 positions match TRBD1. The J segment lost 1 base and the V segment lost 2 bases, leaving 15 bases of the junction unmatched. Germline loops: CDR1 SGHRS, CDR2 YFSETQ. The CDR3 contains 19 residues. The CDR3 DNA is TGCGCCAGCAGCTTCCTACCTACGGTACAGGGGGCTGCGAACACTGAAGCTTTCTTT. Translated: CASSFLPTVQGAANTEAFF.

This clone turned up a few times. This chain connects TRBV3-1 (or the pseudogene TRBV3-2) to TRBJ1-2; 9 bases agree with TRBD1. Germline trimming cut 1 base from V and 4 bases from J; bases unmatched to any gene: 1. This CDR3 region has 14 residues. Germline V CDR1 and CDR2: LGHDT, YNNKEL (reference sequence). DNA for the CDR3: TGTGCCAGCAGCCAAGGACAGGGGGGCTATGGCTACACCTTC. Protein sequence: CASSQGQGGYGYTF.

The CDR3 reads CASSFSGQGARETQYF. CDR3 in DNA: TGTGCCAGCAGTTTCAGTGGACAGGGGGCGCGAGAGACCCAGTACTTC. The chain has TRBV28 and TRBJ2-5; 11 bases agree with TRBD1. The CDR3 consists of 16 residues. Germline CDR1 MDHEN, CDR2 SYDVKM. The J segment lost 4 bases and the V segment lost 3 bases, leaving 7 bases of the junction unmatched.

This rearrangement joins TRBV4-2 to TRBJ2-3, with 14 nucleotides matching TRBD2. J was trimmed by 0 bases and V by 1 base; bases with no gene match: 3. The CDR3 runs to 18 residues. Germline assignment: CDR1 LGHNA and CDR2 YNFKEQ. CDR3 protein: CASSQGTSGGRSTDTQYF. CDR3 coding DNA: TGTGCCAGCAGCCAAGGGACTAGCGGGGGGCGGAGCACAGATACGCAGTATTTT.

V gene TRBV4-1 combines with J gene TRBJ1-1; the match to TRBD1 covers 11 bases. The CDR3 consists of 14 residues. Trimming took 3 bases from V and 4 from J; bases not matched to a gene: 1. The germline gives CDR1 MGHRA, CDR2 YSYEKL. The CDR3 nucleotides read TGCGCCAGCAGCCACGGGACAGGGGGCACTGAAGCTTTCTTT. As protein: CASSHGTGGTEAFF.

The rearrangement joins TRBV4-2 to TRBJ1-4; D may be TRBD1 (5 bases). Germline V gene sequence: CDR1 LGHNA, CDR2 YNFKEQ. The CDR3 sequence is 16 residues long. Trimming cost V 1 base and J 8 bases, with 17 bases left between them. CDR3 DNA: TGTGCCAGCAGCCAAGGGACGACAGCAATATCAGAAAAACTGTTTTTT. Translated, it gives CASSQGTTAISEKLFF.